This T cell receptor beta chain comes out of a study of T cells in Graves' hyperthyroidism and ophthalmopathy. RNA transcripts provided the source from which TCR beta CDR3 regions were amplified. In the first-round RT-PCR of the TCR CDR3, the HTBI primer set was used. TCRdb redid the calling of the multiplex PCR reads with MiXCR, one entry per CDR3 protein. The sample includes about 520,000 distinct CDR3 sequences, 20% of them seen just once. The CDR3 sequence is 17 residues long. The V gene end was trimmed by 4 bases and the J gene end by 4 bases; junction bases not matched to a gene: 10. Looked up from germline, CDR1 is MDHEN and CDR2 is SYDVKM. Diagnosis of hyperthyroidism was new in patients aged 18 to 65, and its duration was under 2 months. Any patient presenting with uncontrolled infection, other autoimmune disease, pregnancy or lactation was left out. Extraction of PBMCs used roughly 9.6 ml of fresh peripheral blood.

This clonotype was seen more than once but under ten times. This receptor was taken from a man between 18 and 35 years old with Graves' hyperthyroidism. The chain joins TRBV28 to TRBJ2-6; 7 bases line up with TRBD1. The sequenced sample consisted of blood. The CDR3 DNA is TGTGCCAGCAGTTCCCGACAGGGTATAGGAGGGGCCAACGTCCTGACTTTC. Its protein product is CASSSRQGIGGANVLTF.